The 25 T cell receptor beta chains below were found in one sample sequenced in a study of blood T cell repertoires in COVID-19 (dated by TCRdb to the early 2020s). Receptors were amplified or captured by the immunoSEQ multiplex PCR assay. This immuneACCESS table, as held by TCRdb, lists in-frame sequences with V and J called but not all clones. Of the missing ones, under half trace to an unresolved V gene in checked studies; the others have no known cause. For this sample the table gives approximately 470,000 clones, of which roughly 87% were detected only once. 0.7% of the sample comes from the top ten. Sequences were obtained from PBMCs or T cells enriched from blood (not recorded which). These receptors originate from a woman aged 18-29 years who had recovered from COVID-19.

The chain combines TRBV6-5 with TRBJ2-1; 9 bases match TRBD2. V trimming: 0 bases; J trimming: 3 bases; junction bases outside the gene matches: 3. Per germline, CDR1 MNHEY and CDR2 SVGAGI. This CDR3 is built from 16 residues. CDR3 bases: TGTGCCAGCAGTTACTCAGGCGGGGGGGACTACAATGAGCAGTTCTTC. The encoded protein is CASSYSGGGDYNEQFF.

The genes are TRBV7-9 and TRBJ2-1; 11 bases are shared with TRBD2. Germline V gene data show CDR1 as SEHNR and CDR2 as FQNEAQ (reference sequence). This CDR3 has 15 amino acids. The junction had 9 bases not matched to a gene; V was cut back by 6 bases and J by 8 bases. For the CDR3, the DNA is TGTGCCAGCAGTCCCGGGACTAGCGGCACTCATGAGCAGTTCTTC. It is translated as CASSPGTSGTHEQFF.

V gene TRBV5-1 combines with J gene TRBJ1-2; 7 bases agree with TRBD1. Germline V CDR1 and CDR2: SGHRS, YFSETQ. The CDR3 covers 14 residues. J was trimmed by 4 bases and V by 5 bases; bases with no gene match: 8. CDR3 region: CASRWDSTFYGYTF. The DNA of the CDR3 is TGCGCCAGCAGATGGGACAGCACCTTCTATGGCTACACCTTC.

J is TRBJ2-2 and V is TRBV24-1; 9 nucleotides match TRBD1. The V and J ends lost 5 bases and 5 bases, in that order; junction bases with no gene match: 5. Germline V gives CDR1 KGHDR, CDR2 SFDVKD. The CDR3 runs 15 residues. For the CDR3, the DNA is TGTGCCACCAGTGCTGCGGGACAGGGTACCGGGGAGCTGTTTTTT. It translates to CATSAAGQGTGELFF.

This clone was seen just once. This chain links TRBV10-2 with TRBJ1-1; D may be TRBD1 (5 bases). Trimming removed 3 bases from V and 7 bases from J, with 15 bases in between. The CDR3 has 14 amino acids. Germline lookup yields CDR1 WSHSY and CDR2 SAAADI. This CDR3 reads CASSDPRQFYEAFF. The CDR3 coding sequence is TGCGCCAGCAGTGACCCGCGACAGTTCTATGAAGCTTTCTTT.

The J gene is TRBJ2-3, the V gene TRBV5-6; weak D call: TRBD2 (5 bases). V lost 3 bases and J 2 bases, leaving 16 bases between the germline ends. The CDR3 consists of 16 residues. Germline V gene sequence: CDR1 SGHDT, CDR2 YYEEEE. The CDR3 nucleotides read TGTGCCAGCAGCTCGGCGAGGGCAGGTCCCACAGATACGCAGTATTTT. Translation gives CASSSARAGPTDTQYF.

The chain combines TRBV28 with TRBJ2-7, with 8 bases matching TRBD1. The CDR3 has 15 amino acids. V was clipped by 4 bases and J by 0 bases; unmatched bases: 5. In germline, CDR1 is MDHEN, CDR2 SYDVKM. The CDR3 protein is CASSSRTGPSYEQYF. DNA for the CDR3: TGTGCCAGCAGTTCTAGGACAGGGCCCTCCTACGAGCAGTACTTC. Full variable domain (rest looked up from reference TRBV28 and TRBJ2-7): DVKVTQSSRYLVKRTGEKVFLECVQDMDHENMFWYRQDPGLGLRLIYFSYDVKMKEKGDIPEGYSVSREKKERFSLILESASTNQTSMYLCASSSRTGPSYEQYFGPGTRLTVT.

The V call is TRBV5-1, the J call TRBJ2-5; D gene unclear. The V end was cut by 0 bases, the J end by 2 bases, with 8 bases between. Germline V lookup: CDR1 SGHRS, CDR2 YFSETQ. CDR3 length: 14 amino acids. CDR3 in DNA: TGCGCCAGCAGCTTGGCCACTCCTCAAGAGACCCAGTACTTC. As protein: CASSLATPQETQYF.

The chain is built from TRBV7-2 and TRBJ2-5; possibly TRBD2 for D (6 bases). V lost 3 bases and J lost 2, with 13 bases in between. CDR1 and CDR2 from the germline V gene are SGHTA and FQGNSA. The CDR3 covers 15 residues. CDR3 in DNA: TGTGCCAGCAGCTTGGGCGGGGCCGATCAAGAGACCCAGTACTTC. Translating gives CASSLGGADQETQYF.

The chain has TRBV5-1 and TRBJ1-2; D is undetermined. The V end lost 0 bases, the J end lost 8 bases, and 11 bases lay between the germline ends. Germline CDR1 reads SGHRS; CDR2 reads YFSETQ. CDR3 length: 13 residues. This CDR3 reads CASSLGGLEGYTF. The CDR3 DNA reads as TGCGCCAGCAGCTTGGGAGGGCTGGAGGGCTACACCTTC. Supplemented by reference TRBV5-1 and TRBJ1-2, the full variable domain reads KAGVTQTPRYLIKTRGQQVTLSCSPISGHRSVSWYQQTPGQGLQFLFEYFSETQRNKGNFPGRFSGRQFSNSRSEMNVSTLELGDSALYLCASSLGGLEGYTFGSGTRLTVV.

The chain uses TRBV30 and TRBJ1-3; 7 nucleotides line up with TRBD1. CDR3 length equals 14 residues. V gave up 4 bases and J gave up 0 bases; unmatched junction bases: 3. The germline V gene has CDR1 GTSNPN and CDR2 SVGIG (reference sequence). The CDR3 bases are TGTGCCTGGACGACAGGGTTCTCTGGAAACACCATATATTTT. It specifies CAWTTGFSGNTIYF.

The V call is TRBV6-5, the J call TRBJ1-1; D perhaps matches TRBD1 (5 bases). Germline V gives CDR1 MNHEY, CDR2 SVGAGI. Trimming took off 0 bases at V and 11 bases at J, with 16 bases between the two ends. This CDR3 is 14 amino acids long. DNA of the CDR3: TGTGCCAGCAGTTACTCACGGGGGGAGGTTAGGGCTTTCTTT. Translation gives CASSYSRGEVRAFF.

This clone has just a few counts. J is TRBJ1-6 and V is TRBV5-1, with 7 bases identical to TRBD1. Losses at the gene ends were 2 bases for V and 6 bases for J; bases not matched to a gene: 5. CDR3 length: 15 amino acids. The V gene's germline CDR1 is SGHRS and CDR2 YFSETQ. The chain's CDR3 is CASSFDRVGNSPLHF. The CDR3 bases are TGCGCCAGCAGCTTCGACAGGGTGGGTAATTCACCCCTCCACTTT.

This chain joins TRBV30 and TRBJ1-5; 9 bases match TRBD1. Germline assignment: CDR1 GTSNPN and CDR2 SVGIG (reference sequence). The CDR3 extends over 14 amino acids. Trimming took 7 bases from V and 1 from J; bases not matched to a gene: 5. The CDR3 DNA is TGTGCCTCCTCCGGGACAGGGAGCAATCAGCCCCAGCATTTT. Encoded protein: CASSGTGSNQPQHF.

The chain recombines TRBV2 with TRBJ1-4; weak D call: TRBD1 (5 bases). V was clipped by 6 bases and J by 8 bases, with 16 bases between them. Germline V gene lookup returns CDR1 SNHLY and CDR2 FYNNEI. The length of the CDR3 is 14 residues. The CDR3 bases are TGTGCCAGCAGCCGCATAACTAACAGGGAAAAACTGTTTTTT. This translates into CASSRITNREKLFF.

The CDR3 here is CAISEPGGPKTINYGYTF. The CDR3 DNA reads TGTGCCATCAGTGAGCCGGGGGGGCCGAAGACCATTAACTATGGCTACACCTTC. The chain carries TRBV10-3 and TRBJ1-2; tentative D call: TRBD1 (6 bases). The CDR3 contains 18 residues. V lost 2 bases to trimming and J lost 1 base, with 20 bases between them. The V gene's germline CDR1 is ENHRY and CDR2 SYGVKD.

CDR3 in DNA: TGCGCCAGCAGCCCCTCTGGGACTAGCGGGCAAGAGACCCAGTACTTC. Encoded protein: CASSPSGTSGQETQYF. V gene TRBV4-1 combines with J gene TRBJ2-5, with 12 bases aligning to TRBD2. The CDR3 loop spans 16 amino acids. CDR1 is MGHRA and CDR2 is YSYEKL in the germline V gene. V lost 4 bases and J lost 2; bases outside the gene matches: 5.

This clone was seen more than once but under ten times. CDR3 sequence: CASSPLSGGAERDTQYF. CDR3 DNA sequence: TGTGCCAGCAGCCCCCTTAGCGGGGGGGCGGAGAGAGATACGCAGTATTTT. This sequence joins TRBV4-2 and TRBJ2-3; 11 bases align to TRBD2. The CDR3 has 17 residues. Unmatched junction bases numbered 11, after V lost 4 bases and J lost 5 bases. Germline CDR1 reads LGHNA; CDR2 reads YNFKEQ.

The V gene is TRBV4-1, the J gene TRBJ2-1, with 10 bases identical to TRBD2. Trimming at V came to 0 bases and at J to 2 bases, leaving 7 bases not matched to a gene. The germline V gene has CDR1 MGHRA and CDR2 YSYEKL. The CDR3 covers 18 residues. CDR3 in DNA: TGCGCCAGCAGCCAAGAATGGGTAGCGGGGGGTCCCTACAATGAGCAGTTCTTC. This gives the protein CASSQEWVAGGPYNEQFF.

The rearrangement links TRBV27 to TRBJ2-1, with D possibly being TRBD2 (5 bases). The CDR3 is 14 amino acids. Germline V CDR1 and CDR2: MNHEY, SMNVEV (reference sequence). Deletions cut 5 bases from V and 7 bases from J, with 15 bases between. CDR3 in amino acids: CASSGVLVGNEQFF. DNA of the CDR3: TGTGCCAGCAGTGGCGTACTAGTGGGGAATGAGCAGTTCTTC.

The chain recombines TRBV7-8 with TRBJ1-5; TRBD1 might be the D (5 bases). The CDR3 runs to 15 residues. CDR1 and CDR2 (germline): SGHVS, FQNEAQ. V was pared by 5 bases and J by 4 bases, with 15 bases between. The CDR3 here is CASSPDPGLNQPQHF. CDR3 nucleotides: TGTGCCAGCAGCCCGGACCCGGGACTTAATCAGCCCCAGCATTTT.

The chain joins TRBV7-8 to TRBJ1-2; D is unclear. The CDR3 is 12 residues long. The germline CDR1 and CDR2 sequences are SGHVS and FQNEAQ. Between the trimmed V and J ends, which lost 6 bases and 8 bases, there was a span of 13 bases. The CDR3 protein is CASSLWEEGYTF. Here the CDR3 DNA reads TGTGCCAGCAGTCTTTGGGAGGAGGGCTACACCTTC.

This rearrangement joins TRBV21-1 to TRBJ2-2; the table's D call, TRBD2, has no DNA check behind it. TRBV21-1 is a recognized pseudogene. The CDR3 runs 15 residues. The CDR3 nucleotides read TGTGCCAGCAGCAAATGGAGGGGTAGTGCCGGGGAGCTGTTTTTT. This translates into CASSKWRGSAGELFF.

The V gene is TRBV6-6, the J gene TRBJ2-7; D call uncertain. The V end lost 5 bases, the J end lost 4 bases, and 9 bases lay between the germline ends. The V gene's germline CDR1 is MNHNY and CDR2 SVGAGI (reference sequence). The CDR3 totals 12 residues. CDR3 coding DNA: TGTGCCAGCAGTATCGTCTTTTACGAGCAGTACTTC. It codes for CASSIVFYEQYF.

This clone came up a few times. The chain recombines TRBV7-3 with TRBJ2-7; D is perhaps TRBD2 (5 bases). Between the trimmed V and J ends, which lost 2 bases and 3 bases, there was a span of 8 bases. CDR1 and CDR2 (germline): SGHTA, FQGTGA. The CDR3 covers 13 residues. The CDR3 spells CASSLGRDYEQYF. The CDR3, as DNA: TGTGCCAGCAGCTTAGGTCGGGACTACGAGCAGTACTTC. The full variable domain, rest sourced from reference TRBV7-3 and TRBJ2-7, is GAGVSQTPSNKVTEKGKYVELRCDPISGHTALYWYRQSLGQGPEFLIYFQGTGAADDSGLPNDRFFAVRPEGSVSTLKIQRTERGDSAVYLCASSLGRDYEQYFGPGTRLTVT.